This T cell receptor beta chain appears in the sequencing data of a study of PD-1 blockade in classical Hodgkin lymphoma. About the research overall: Patients in the cohort were put on intravenous nivolumab, 3 mg/kg every 2 weeks. Whole-study results and caveats: Why repertoires differed is undefined; disease activity or prior therapy possibly contributed.

Autologous stem cell transplantation was followed by relapse in every patient, and brentuximab vedotin exposure varied. Each best response was a complete response, a partial response or progressive disease. Data came from immunoSEQ multiplex PCR; TCRdb stores just in-frame clones and leaves some out. The sample carries about 97,000 clones, approximately 88% recorded once. The CDR3 has 14 amino acids. The V end was cut by 10 bases, the J end by 1 base, with 16 bases between. Germline CDR1 is ENHRY and CDR2 is SYGVKD. Points on this clone: The antigen is not known.

This specimen was peripheral blood mononuclear cells (PBMCs), taken at baseline. This clonotype was obtained from a human donor with classical Hodgkin lymphoma. The rearrangement uses TRBV10-3 and TRBJ1-1, with D possibly TRBD1 on 6 matching bases. CDR3 DNA: TGTGCCACCCGCCTGGGGGGGCCGAACACTGAAGCTTTCTTT. Translation: CATRLGGPNTEAFF.